The clone carrying this T cell receptor (beta chain) was recorded at least ten times. This sample stems from a study of read filtering for tumor transcriptome and immune sequencing. Molecular barcoded adaptors covering alpha/delta and beta/gamma chains were used on roughly 400 ng RNA. TCRdb called the reads again in MiXCR, with one record for every CDR3 protein. This table holds some 120,000 distinct CDR3 sequences, 10% to 15% found once. Germline loops: CDR1 MGHRA, CDR2 YSYEKL. V lost 3 bases, J lost 0 bases, and 14 bases lay in between. CDR3 length: 16 residues. The source of this sequence is a donor aged 40 or over with multiple myeloma. The chain joins TRBV4-1 to TRBJ2-5; D is uncertain. The sequenced sample was a population of CD138-negative cells sorted from bone marrow. This chain's CDR3 is CASSQGSAVNQETQYF. The CDR3 nucleotides read TGCGCCAGCAGCCAGGGCTCTGCGGTGAACCAAGAGACCCAGTACTTC.